Given below is one T cell receptor (beta chain) in context. Clones were sequenced by immunoSEQ multiplex PCR, and TCRdb holds only the in-frame ones, with some missing. The sample yields about 100,000 clones, 80% to 95% seen once. The data derive from a study of blood T cell repertoires in COVID-19. Across the whole study: The study drew acute and convalescent COVID-19 samples from the United States, Italy and Spain. Sample material is recorded as cDNA or gDNA derived from T cells, B-cell-depleted T cells, or PBMCs.

Trimming took 5 bases from V and 3 from J; bases not matched to a gene: 8. Germline V gene sequence: CDR1 MNHEY, CDR2 SMNVEV (reference sequence). The CDR3 contains 16 residues. Material: peripheral blood. The TCR originated in a man aged 50 to 59 with active COVID-19. This sequence joins TRBV27 and TRBJ2-7; TRBD2 matches at 12 bases. Here the CDR3 reads CASSTTLAGGFYEQYF. The CDR3 DNA sequence: TGTGCCAGCAGTACCACACTAGCGGGAGGCTTCTACGAGCAGTACTTC.